This T cell receptor (beta chain) was sequenced during a study of T cells after yellow fever vaccination. General study findings and limits: Clones from primary vaccination mostly reappeared after the booster (roughly 95% CD4, around 90% CD8). Bulk-population clonotypes that are abundant could appear as contaminants in FACS-sorted repertoires.

This clonotype was detected many times. The antigen is unknown. TCRdb ran MiXCR on the 5' RACE reads and lists one entry per CDR3 protein. In the table there are some 420,000 distinct CDR3 sequences, roughly a sixth of which are singletons. The V end lost 0 bases, the J end lost 3 bases, and 7 bases lay between the germline ends. Germline V lookup: CDR1 SGDLS, CDR2 YYNGEE. The CDR3 is 14 residues long. The clonotype was recovered from a man in his late teens or twenties who received the YFV17D yellow fever vaccine. The sample was PBMCs, taken before the yellow fever booster vaccination. The chain joins TRBV9 to TRBJ2-1; TRBD2 might be the D (6 bases). This chain's CDR3 is CASSVDGGYNEQFF. Written as DNA, the CDR3 is TGTGCCAGCAGCGTAGACGGGGGCTACAATGAGCAGTTCTTC.